These T cell receptor beta chains were read from a single sample in a study of T cell responses to AZD1222 COVID-19 vaccine. Data came from immunoSEQ multiplex PCR; TCRdb stores just in-frame clones and leaves some out. The sample lists more than 100,000 clones, more than 80% occurring once. The input for sequencing was peripheral blood, taken on day 0 of AZD1222 vaccination. These TCRs come from an adult in good health. The CDR3 runs from the conserved cysteine through the conserved F or W. The D gene is left open where the match is weak. Some rows have no size entry. The others give once, few or many, or a class for an expanded clone.

clone_size d_call j_call v_call cdr3_aa cdr3_nt
once - TRBJ1-2 TRBV6-5 CASSYSGDGYTF TGTGCCAGCAGTTACTCAGGGGATGGCTACACCTTC
- - TRBJ1-1 TRBV19 CASRITGRGDTEAFF TGTGCCAGTAGAATCACAGGAAGGGGGGACACTGAAGCTTTCTTT
- TRBD1 TRBJ1-2 TRBV4-1 CASSQPLDRGHGYTF TGCGCCAGCAGCCAACCCCTGGACAGGGGCCATGGCTACACCTTC
- - TRBJ1-2 TRBV27 CASSLNTGRGAGYTF TGTGCCAGCAGTCTTAACACTGGGCGAGGGGCTGGCTACACCTTC
- - TRBJ2-6 TRBV1 CTSSRREERDSPPGGANVLTF TGCACCAGCAGCCGCAGGGAGGAAAGGGACAGTCCCCCTGGGGGGGCCAACGTCCTGACTTTC
- - TRBJ1-1 TRBV19 CASSPGLRNTEAFF TGTGCCAGTAGTCCGGGCTTGAGGAACACTGAAGCTTTCTTT
- TRBD1 TRBJ1-4 TRBV27 CASSLQGAREKLFF TGTGCCAGCAGTTTGCAGGGGGCGAGGGAAAAACTGTTTTTT
- - TRBJ2-4 TRBV2 CASSLSIVGVAKNIQYF TGTGCCAGCAGCCTCAGTATTGTCGGTGTAGCCAAAAACATTCAGTACTTC
- - TRBJ1-1 TRBV7-9 CASSLSFPRTEAFF TGTGCCAGCAGCTTAAGTTTCCCCCGAACTGAAGCTTTCTTT
- TRBD1 TRBJ1-2 TRBV7-9 CASSSGTGKTSGYTF TGTGCCAGCAGCTCCGGGACAGGGAAGACCTCTGGCTACACCTTC
- TRBD1 TRBJ1-2 TRBV5-6 CASSLAGQGNGGYTF TGTGCCAGCAGCTTGGCGGGACAGGGAAACGGTGGCTACACCTTC
- - TRBJ1-4 TRBV11-2 CASSLDRAATNEKLFF TGTGCCAGCAGCTTAGATCGGGCCGCAACTAATGAAAAACTGTTTTTT
- TRBD2 TRBJ2-5 TRBV28 CASSLRLAGGETQYF TGTGCCAGCAGTCTCCGACTAGCGGGAGGCGAGACCCAGTACTTC
- TRBD1 TRBJ1-1 TRBV5-1 CASSLEGQVNTEAFF TGCGCCAGCAGCTTGGAGGGACAGGTGAACACTGAAGCTTTCTTT
once TRBD1 TRBJ2-3 TRBV24-1 CATSGTGSTDTQYF TGTGCCACCAGTGGGACAGGGAGCACAGATACGCAGTATTTT
- - TRBJ2-7 TRBV19 CASSISGRGEQYF TGTGCCAGTAGTATCTCGGGCCGTGGGGAGCAGTACTTC
- TRBD1 TRBJ2-5 TRBV5-1 CASSRTPGQTLQETQYF TGCGCCAGCAGCCGTACCCCGGGACAGACGCTCCAAGAGACCCAGTACTTC
- - TRBJ2-2 TRBV5-1 CASSPDGITGELFF TGCGCCAGCAGCCCGGACGGAATCACCGGGGAGCTGTTTTTT
- - TRBJ1-5 TRBV19 CASSITLEGLRPQHF TGTGCCAGTAGTATAACCCTCGAGGGCCTTCGGCCCCAGCATTTT
- TRBD2 TRBJ2-1 TRBV11-2 CASSKTSGDYNEQFF TGTGCCAGCAGCAAGACTAGCGGAGACTACAATGAGCAGTTCTTC
- - TRBJ1-1 TRBV7-2 CASSRQAKNTEAFF TGTGCCAGCAGCCGGCAGGCTAAGAACACTGAAGCTTTCTTT
- - TRBJ2-3 TRBV11-2 CASSLVAGSQTDTQYF TGTGCCAGCAGCTTAGTAGCAGGGTCGCAGACAGATACGCAGTATTTT
- - TRBJ2-1 TRBV27 CASSLDRLYEQFF TGTGCCAGCAGTCTAGACAGACTATATGAGCAGTTCTTC
once TRBD1 TRBJ1-2 TRBV28 CASIAPGGLGYTF TGTGCCAGCATCGCCCCAGGGGGTCTGGGCTACACCTTC
- - TRBJ1-2 TRBV24-1 CATSDSPGGYTF TGTGCCACCAGTGATTCCCCGGGAGGCTACACCTTC
- TRBD1 TRBJ1-5 TRBV18 CASSRSRGTEYQSQHF TGTGCCAGCTCACGGAGCCGGGGGACAGAGTATCAGTCCCAGCATTTT
- TRBD2 TRBJ2-7 TRBV28 CASSSPFRRGSGYEQYF TGTGCCAGCAGTTCCCCATTCCGGCGGGGGTCCGGGTACGAGCAGTACTTC
- TRBD1 TRBJ2-5 TRBV27 CASSPQTGLGSGTQYF TGTGCCAGCAGTCCACAGACAGGGTTAGGGTCGGGGACCCAGTACTTC